This T cell receptor beta chain was identified during a study of blood T cell repertoires in COVID-19. Study-level information: COVID-19 samples collected from the United States, Italy and Spain covered acute and convalescent phases. Sources were T cells, B-cell-depleted T cells, or PBMCs; the material itself was cDNA or gDNA.

The germline V gene has CDR1 SGHRS and CDR2 YFSETQ. Trimming removed 0 bases at V and 0 bases at J, with 6 bases between. CDR3 length: 14 amino acids. Source study methods: The authors estimated nucleated cell counts from reference gene primer amplification. The table came from immunoSEQ multiplex PCR; TCRdb's copy has only in-frame clones and leaves some out. V and J calls plus clone size are reproduced from that table; the DNA served to infer D and trimming. The table lists hundreds of thousands of clones, approximately 90% of them singletons. The sequenced sample was peripheral blood. The J gene is TRBJ1-1, the V gene TRBV5-1; D is undetermined. The sequence came from a woman under 40 with acute or convalescent COVID-19. The CDR3 loop is CASSLDGVNTEAFF. In DNA, the CDR3 is TGCGCCAGCAGCTTGGACGGGGTGAACACTGAAGCTTTCTTT.